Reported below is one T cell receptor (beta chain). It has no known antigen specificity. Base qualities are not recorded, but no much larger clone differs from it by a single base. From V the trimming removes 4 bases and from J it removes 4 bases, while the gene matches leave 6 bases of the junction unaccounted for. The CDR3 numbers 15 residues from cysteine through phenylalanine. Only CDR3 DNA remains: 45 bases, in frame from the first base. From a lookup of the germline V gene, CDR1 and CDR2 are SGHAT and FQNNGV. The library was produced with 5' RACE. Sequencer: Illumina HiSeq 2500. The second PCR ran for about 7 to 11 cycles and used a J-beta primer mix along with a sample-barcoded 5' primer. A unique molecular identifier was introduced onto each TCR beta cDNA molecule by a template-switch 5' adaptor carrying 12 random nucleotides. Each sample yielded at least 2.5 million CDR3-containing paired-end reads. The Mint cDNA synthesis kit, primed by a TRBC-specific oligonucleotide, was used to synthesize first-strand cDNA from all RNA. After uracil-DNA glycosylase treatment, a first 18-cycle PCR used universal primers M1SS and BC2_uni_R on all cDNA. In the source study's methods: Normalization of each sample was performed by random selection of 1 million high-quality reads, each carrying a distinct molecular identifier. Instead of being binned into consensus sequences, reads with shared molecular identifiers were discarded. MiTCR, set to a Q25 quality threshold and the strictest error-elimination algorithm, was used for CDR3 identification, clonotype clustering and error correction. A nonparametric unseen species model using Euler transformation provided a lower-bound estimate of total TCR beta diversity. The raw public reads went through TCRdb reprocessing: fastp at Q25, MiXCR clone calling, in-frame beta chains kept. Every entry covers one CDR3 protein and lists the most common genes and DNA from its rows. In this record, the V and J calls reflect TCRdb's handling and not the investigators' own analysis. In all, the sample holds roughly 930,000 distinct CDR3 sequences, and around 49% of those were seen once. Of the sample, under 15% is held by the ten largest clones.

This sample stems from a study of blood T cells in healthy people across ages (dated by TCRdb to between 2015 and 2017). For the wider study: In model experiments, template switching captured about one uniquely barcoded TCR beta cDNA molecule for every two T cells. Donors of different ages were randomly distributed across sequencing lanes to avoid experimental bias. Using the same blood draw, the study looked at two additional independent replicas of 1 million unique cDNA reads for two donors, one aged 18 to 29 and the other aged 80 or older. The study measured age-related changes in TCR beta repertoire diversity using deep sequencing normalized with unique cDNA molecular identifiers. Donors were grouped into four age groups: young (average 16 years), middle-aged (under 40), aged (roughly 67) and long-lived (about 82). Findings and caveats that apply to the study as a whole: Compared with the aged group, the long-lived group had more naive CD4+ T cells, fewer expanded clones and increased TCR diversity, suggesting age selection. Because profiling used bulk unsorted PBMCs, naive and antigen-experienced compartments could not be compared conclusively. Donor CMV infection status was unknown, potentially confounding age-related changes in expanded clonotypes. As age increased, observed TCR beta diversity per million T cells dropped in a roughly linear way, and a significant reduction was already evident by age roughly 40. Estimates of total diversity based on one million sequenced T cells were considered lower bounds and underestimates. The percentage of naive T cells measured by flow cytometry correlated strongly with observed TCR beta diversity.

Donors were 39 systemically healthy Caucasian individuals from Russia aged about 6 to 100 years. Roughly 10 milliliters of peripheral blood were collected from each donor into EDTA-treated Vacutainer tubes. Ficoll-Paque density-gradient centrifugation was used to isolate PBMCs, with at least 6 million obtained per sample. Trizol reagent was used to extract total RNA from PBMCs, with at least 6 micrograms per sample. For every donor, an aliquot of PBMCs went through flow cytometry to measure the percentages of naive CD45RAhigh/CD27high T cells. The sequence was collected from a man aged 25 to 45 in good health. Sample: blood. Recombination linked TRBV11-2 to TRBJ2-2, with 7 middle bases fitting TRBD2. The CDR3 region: CASSSVAGATGELFF. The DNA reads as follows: TGTGCCAGCAGCTCCGTGGCGGGAGCCACCGGGGAGCTGTTTTTT.